Below are 15 T cell receptor beta chains sequenced from a single sample in a study of response to subunit inactivated influenza vaccine. TCRdb analysed the RT-PCR reads with MiXCR anew, one entry per CDR3 protein. The sample contains 750,000 to 850,000 distinct CDR3 sequences, under 20% of which appear only once. The sample in question was PBMCs from blood, obtained around 5 days after vaccination. The receptors shown here come from a man in his fifties or sixties who received an inactivated influenza vaccine.

V usage is TRBV4-1 and J usage is TRBJ2-2; tentatively, D is TRBD1 (6 bases). Trimming stripped 4 bases from V and 6 bases from J, with 15 bases between. The CDR3 length is 15 residues. The V gene's germline CDR1 is MGHRA and CDR2 YSYEKL. The CDR3 nucleotides read TGCGCCAGCAGCCCCTCGGACAGCTACCCCGGGGAGCTGTTTTTT. Translation gives CASSPSDSYPGELFF.

This clonotype was observed a few times. The rearrangement joins TRBV20-1 to TRBJ1-2; D is perhaps TRBD1 (5 bases). Trimming pared 6 bases from V and 8 bases from J, leaving 13 bases between. The CDR3 is 11 amino acids. Germline V gives CDR1 DFQATT, CDR2 SNEGSKA (reference sequence). The CDR3 protein is CSAKAEGGYTF. Written as DNA, the CDR3 is TGCAGTGCCAAGGCCGAGGGGGGCTACACCTTC.

This clonotype was counted a few times. V gene TRBV7-2 combines with J gene TRBJ2-7; 10 bases map to TRBD2. The V and J ends lost 3 bases and 5 bases, in that order; junction bases with no gene match: 4. Germline CDR1 and CDR2: SGHTA and FQGNSA. CDR3 length equals 14 residues. The CDR3 here is CASSFGTSADEQYF. The CDR3 coding sequence is TGTGCCAGCAGCTTCGGGACTAGCGCTGACGAGCAGTACTTC.

J is TRBJ2-1 and V is TRBV7-2, with D hard to call. CDR3 length equals 15 residues. The germline gives CDR1 SGHTA, CDR2 FQGNSA. Between the trimmed V and J ends, which lost 1 base and 4 bases, there was a span of 11 bases. This CDR3 reads CASSLVVGGYNEQFF. The CDR3 DNA follows: TGTGCCAGCAGCTTAGTTGTGGGCGGATACAATGAGCAGTTCTTC.

This clonotype appeared a few times. The chain couples TRBV24-1 to TRBJ2-5, with 8 bases identical to TRBD1. The CDR3 length is 15 residues. V trimming: 4 bases; J trimming: 5 bases; junction bases outside the gene matches: 8. CDR1 and CDR2 from the germline V gene are KGHDR and SFDVKD. CDR3 sequence: CATSDRTGSSETQYF. For the CDR3, the DNA is TGTGCCACCAGTGACCGGACAGGGAGCTCGGAGACCCAGTACTTC.

The chain combines TRBV5-1 with TRBJ2-3; 9 nucleotides line up with TRBD2. The V segment lost 4 bases and the J segment 2 bases; nucleotides outside the gene matches: 8. This CDR3 region has 16 residues. Germline V lookup: CDR1 SGHRS, CDR2 YFSETQ. CDR3 DNA sequence: TGCGCCAGCAGCCTGGGGACTAGCTTATACACAGATACGCAGTATTTT. This sequence encodes CASSLGTSLYTDTQYF.

This clonotype was counted a few times. The rearrangement uses TRBV27 and TRBJ1-2; D is possibly TRBD1 (6 bases). The germline V gene has CDR1 MNHEY and CDR2 SMNVEV (reference sequence). CDR3 length: 16 amino acids. With 6 bases removed from V and 4 bases from J, the gap between germline ends came to 21 bases. CDR3 nucleotide sequence: TGTGCCAGCAGCCCTATCGGACCGGGACACCTCTATGGCTACACCTTC. Translation gives CASSPIGPGHLYGYTF.

This chain uses TRBV29-1 with TRBJ2-1; 7 bases map to TRBD2. CDR1 and CDR2 (germline): SQVTM, ANQGSEA. V trimming: 6 bases; J trimming: 6 bases; junction bases outside the gene matches: 5. The CDR3 has 12 amino acids. CDR3 DNA sequence: TGCAGCGTGAACAGCGGGGTCAATGAGCAGTTCTTC. It is translated as CSVNSGVNEQFF.

This chain uses TRBV5-1 with TRBJ2-1; 8 bases align to TRBD1. V lost 1 base and J lost 5; bases outside the gene matches: 2. The CDR3 is 14 amino acids. CDR1 and CDR2 from the germline V gene are SGHRS and YFSETQ. CDR3 sequence reads: CASSLSGQDNEQFF. The CDR3 DNA is TGCGCCAGCAGCTTGTCGGGACAGGACAATGAGCAGTTCTTC.

This clonotype appeared a few times. This chain connects TRBV7-8 to TRBJ2-3; 12 bases agree with TRBD1. CDR3 length: 17 amino acids. Germline V lookup: CDR1 SGHVS, CDR2 FQNEAQ. V dropped 2 bases and J dropped 0; count of bases not matched to a gene: 3. The CDR3 DNA follows: TGTGCCAGCAGCTTACCGGGACAGGGGGCTAGCACAGATACGCAGTATTTT. Translating gives CASSLPGQGASTDTQYF. The variable domain in full, completed from reference TRBV7-8 and TRBJ2-3, reads GAGVSQSPRYKVAKRGQDVALRCDPISGHVSLFWYQQALGQGPEFLTYFQNEAQLDKSGLPSDRFFAERPEGSVSTLKIQRTQQEDSAVYLCASSLPGQGASTDTQYFGPGTRLTVL.

V usage is TRBV27 and J usage is TRBJ2-5; D is possibly TRBD1 or TRBD2 (6 bases each). V lost 8 bases and J lost 4, with 17 bases in between. Germline-derived CDR1 and CDR2 are MNHEY and SMNVEV (reference sequence). The CDR3 is 14 amino acids. CDR3 DNA sequence: TGTGCCAGCGCACAACTACAGGGAGGAGAGACCCAGTACTTC. This gives the protein CASAQLQGGETQYF.

The chain recombines TRBV5-1 with TRBJ1-6; unclear D gene. The CDR3 length is 13 residues. Germline assignment: CDR1 SGHRS and CDR2 YFSETQ. V was shortened by 0 bases and J by 10 bases, with 8 bases between the two germline ends. As DNA, the CDR3 is TGCGCCAGCAGCTTGGGACCTGACTCACCCCTCCACTTT. As protein: CASSLGPDSPLHF.

This chain links TRBV7-2 with TRBJ2-1, with D uncertain. The CDR3 loop spans 13 amino acids. Germline assignment: CDR1 SGHTA and CDR2 FQGNSA. V was trimmed by 2 bases and J by 6 bases, leaving 8 bases between them. The CDR3 DNA sequence: TGTGCCAGCAGCTTAAATAGTCTCAATGAGCAGTTCTTC. Protein: CASSLNSLNEQFF.

The V gene is TRBV10-3, the J gene TRBJ1-3; D is ambiguous. This CDR3 region has 14 residues. Per germline, CDR1 ENHRY and CDR2 SYGVKD. Trimming shortened V by 4 bases and J by 0 bases, and 7 bases separated the two germline ends. The DNA of the CDR3 is TGTGCCATCAGTGTTAGTATCTCTGGAAACACCATATATTTT. Translated, it gives CAISVSISGNTIYF.

The gene calls are TRBV7-2 and TRBJ1-2; TRBD1 matches 8 bases. The CDR3 loop spans 13 amino acids. J was trimmed by 2 bases and V by 4 bases; bases with no gene match: 0. In germline, CDR1 is SGHTA, CDR2 FQGNSA. The DNA of the CDR3 is TGTGCCAGCAGCTGGACAGGGAACTATGGCTACACCTTC. Translated: CASSWTGNYGYTF.